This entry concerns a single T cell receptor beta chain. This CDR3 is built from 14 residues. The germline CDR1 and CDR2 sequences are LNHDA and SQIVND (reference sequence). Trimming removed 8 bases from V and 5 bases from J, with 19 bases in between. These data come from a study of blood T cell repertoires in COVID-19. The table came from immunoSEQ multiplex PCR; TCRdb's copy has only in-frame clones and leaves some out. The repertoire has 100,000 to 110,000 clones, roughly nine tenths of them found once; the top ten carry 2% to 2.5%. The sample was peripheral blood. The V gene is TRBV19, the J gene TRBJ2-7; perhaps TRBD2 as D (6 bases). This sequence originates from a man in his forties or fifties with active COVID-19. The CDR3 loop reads CASSRRGGGHEQYF. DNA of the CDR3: TGTGCCAGTTCGAGGCGGGGCGGTGGCCACGAGCAGTACTTC.